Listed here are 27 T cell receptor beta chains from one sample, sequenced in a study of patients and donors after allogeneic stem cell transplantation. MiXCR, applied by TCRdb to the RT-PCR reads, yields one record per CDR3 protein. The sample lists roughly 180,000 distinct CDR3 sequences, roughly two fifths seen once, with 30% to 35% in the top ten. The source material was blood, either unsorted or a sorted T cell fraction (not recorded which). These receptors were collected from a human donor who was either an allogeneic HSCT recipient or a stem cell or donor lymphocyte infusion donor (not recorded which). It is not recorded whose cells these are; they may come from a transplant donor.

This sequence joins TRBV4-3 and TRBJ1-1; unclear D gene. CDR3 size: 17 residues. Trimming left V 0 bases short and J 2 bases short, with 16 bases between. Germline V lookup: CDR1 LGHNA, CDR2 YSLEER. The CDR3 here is CASSQDGSLDGNTEAFF. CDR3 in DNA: TGCGCCAGCAGCCAAGATGGGTCCCTCGACGGAAACACTGAAGCTTTCTTT.

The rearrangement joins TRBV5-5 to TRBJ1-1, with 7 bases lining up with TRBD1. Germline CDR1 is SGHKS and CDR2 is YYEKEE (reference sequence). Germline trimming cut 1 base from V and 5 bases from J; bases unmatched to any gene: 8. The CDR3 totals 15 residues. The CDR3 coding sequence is TGTGCCAGCAGCTTGCCCGGGACAGAGGGGACTGAAGCTTTCTTT. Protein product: CASSLPGTEGTEAFF.

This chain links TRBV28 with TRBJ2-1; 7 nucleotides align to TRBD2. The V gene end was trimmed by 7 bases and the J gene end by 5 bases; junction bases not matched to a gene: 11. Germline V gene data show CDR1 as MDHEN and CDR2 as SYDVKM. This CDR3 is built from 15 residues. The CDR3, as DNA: TGTGCCAGCAACGCCTGGACTAGGGAAAACAATGAGCAGTTCTTC. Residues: CASNAWTRENNEQFF.

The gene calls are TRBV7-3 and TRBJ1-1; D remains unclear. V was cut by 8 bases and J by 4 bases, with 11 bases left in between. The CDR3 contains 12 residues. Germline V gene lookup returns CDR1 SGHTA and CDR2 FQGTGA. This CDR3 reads CASGGAATEAFF. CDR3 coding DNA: TGTGCCAGCGGCGGAGCGGCCACTGAAGCTTTCTTT.

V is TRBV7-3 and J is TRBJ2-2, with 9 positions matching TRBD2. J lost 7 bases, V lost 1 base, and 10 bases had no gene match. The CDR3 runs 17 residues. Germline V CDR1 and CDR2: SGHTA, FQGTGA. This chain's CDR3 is CASSLIAGATLGGELFF. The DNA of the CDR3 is TGTGCCAGCAGCTTAATAGCGGGAGCGACTTTGGGCGGGGAGCTGTTTTTT.

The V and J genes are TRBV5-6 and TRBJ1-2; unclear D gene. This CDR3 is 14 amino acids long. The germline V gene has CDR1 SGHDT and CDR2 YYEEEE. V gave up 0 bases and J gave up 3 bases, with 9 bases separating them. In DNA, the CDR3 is TGTGCCAGCAGCTTGGCCAACACAGACTATGGCTACACCTTC. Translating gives CASSLANTDYGYTF.

Written as DNA, the CDR3 is TGTGCCATCAGCCCCCGGACAGATCAATATGGCTACACCTTC. As protein: CAISPRTDQYGYTF. This chain uses TRBV10-3 with TRBJ1-2; D is possibly TRBD1 (6 bases). The CDR3 consists of 14 residues. V lost 6 bases and J 5 bases, leaving 16 bases between the germline ends. The germline CDR1 and CDR2 sequences are ENHRY and SYGVKD.

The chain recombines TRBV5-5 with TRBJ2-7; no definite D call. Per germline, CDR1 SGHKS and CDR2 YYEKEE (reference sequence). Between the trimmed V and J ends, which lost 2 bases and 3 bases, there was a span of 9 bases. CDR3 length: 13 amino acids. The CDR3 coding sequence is TGTGCCAGCAGCTTTGGCAGCTACTACGAGCAGTACTTC. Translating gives CASSFGSYYEQYF.

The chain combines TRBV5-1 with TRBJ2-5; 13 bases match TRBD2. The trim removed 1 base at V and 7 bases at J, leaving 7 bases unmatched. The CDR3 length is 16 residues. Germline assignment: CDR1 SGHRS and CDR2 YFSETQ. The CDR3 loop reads CASSLLTSGRPGTQYF. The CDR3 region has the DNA TGCGCCAGCAGCTTGCTGACTAGCGGGAGGCCCGGGACCCAGTACTTC. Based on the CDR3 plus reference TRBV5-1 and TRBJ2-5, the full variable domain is KAGVTQTPRYLIKTRGQQVTLSCSPISGHRSVSWYQQTPGQGLQFLFEYFSETQRNKGNFPGRFSGRQFSNSRSEMNVSTLELGDSALYLCASSLLTSGRPGTQYFGPGTRLLVL.

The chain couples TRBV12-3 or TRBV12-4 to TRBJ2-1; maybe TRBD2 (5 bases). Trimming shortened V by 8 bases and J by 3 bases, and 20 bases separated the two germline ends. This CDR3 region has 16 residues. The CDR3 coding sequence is TGTGCCAGCCAAACGAGGGTGGCTAGCAGCTACAATGAGCAGTTCTTC. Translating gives CASQTRVASSYNEQFF.

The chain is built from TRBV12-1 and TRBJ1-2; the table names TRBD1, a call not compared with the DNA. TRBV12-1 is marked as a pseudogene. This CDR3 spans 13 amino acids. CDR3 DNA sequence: TGTGCCAGCAGCCCTCCGGACAGGGATGGCTACACCTTC. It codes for CASSPPDRDGYTF.

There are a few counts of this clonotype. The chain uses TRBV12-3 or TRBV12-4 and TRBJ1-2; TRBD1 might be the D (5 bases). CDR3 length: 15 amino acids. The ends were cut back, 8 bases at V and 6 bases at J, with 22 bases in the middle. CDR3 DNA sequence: TGTGCCAGCTCCTTAGGGGACCCAGGGAGGGATGGCTACACCTTC. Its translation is CASSLGDPGRDGYTF.

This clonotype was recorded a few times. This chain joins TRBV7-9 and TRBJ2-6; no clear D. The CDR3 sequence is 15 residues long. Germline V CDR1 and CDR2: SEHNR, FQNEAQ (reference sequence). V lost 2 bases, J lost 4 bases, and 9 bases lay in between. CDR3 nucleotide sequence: TGTGCCAGCAGCTTAAGCCTCTCGGGGGCCAACGTCCTGACTTTC. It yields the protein CASSLSLSGANVLTF.

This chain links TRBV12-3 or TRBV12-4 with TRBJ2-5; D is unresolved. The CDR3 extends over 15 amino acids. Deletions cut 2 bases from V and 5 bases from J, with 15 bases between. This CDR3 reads CASSLRSRSGETQYF. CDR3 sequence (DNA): TGTGCCAGCAGTTTACGGTCGCGAAGTGGGGAGACCCAGTACTTC.

This CDR3 reads CAINGPEGGETQYF. In DNA form, the CDR3 reads TGTGCCATCAACGGTCCAGAGGGTGGAGAGACCCAGTACTTC. The chain joins TRBV10-3 to TRBJ2-5; D is perhaps TRBD2 (5 bases). The CDR3 has 14 amino acids. Per germline, CDR1 ENHRY and CDR2 SYGVKD. V was clipped by 7 bases and J by 4 bases, with 16 bases between them.

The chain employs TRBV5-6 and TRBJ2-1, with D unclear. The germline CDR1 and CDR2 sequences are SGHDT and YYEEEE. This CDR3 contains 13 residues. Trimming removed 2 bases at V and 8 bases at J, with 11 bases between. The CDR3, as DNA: TGTGCCAGCAGCTTTTCTAGGTACGATGAGCAGTTCTTC. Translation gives CASSFSRYDEQFF.

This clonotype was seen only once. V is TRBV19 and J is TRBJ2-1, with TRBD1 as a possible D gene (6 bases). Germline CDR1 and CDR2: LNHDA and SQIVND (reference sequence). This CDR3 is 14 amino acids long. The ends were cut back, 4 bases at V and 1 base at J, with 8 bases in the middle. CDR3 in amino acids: CASSTGVSYNEQFF. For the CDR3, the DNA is TGTGCCAGTAGTACAGGGGTTTCCTACAATGAGCAGTTCTTC. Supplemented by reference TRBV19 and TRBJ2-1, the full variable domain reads DGGITQSPKYLFRKEGQNVTLSCEQNLNHDAMYWYRQDPGQGLRLIYYSQIVNDFQKGDIAEGYSVSREKKESFPLTVTSAQKNPTAFYLCASSTGVSYNEQFFGPGTRLTVL.

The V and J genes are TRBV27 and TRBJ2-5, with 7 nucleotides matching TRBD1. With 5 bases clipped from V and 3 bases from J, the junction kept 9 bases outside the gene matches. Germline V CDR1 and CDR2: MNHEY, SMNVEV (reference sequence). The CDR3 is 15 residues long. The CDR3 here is CASSTTGQEEETQYF. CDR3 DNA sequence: TGTGCCAGCAGTACCACCGGACAGGAGGAAGAGACCCAGTACTTC.

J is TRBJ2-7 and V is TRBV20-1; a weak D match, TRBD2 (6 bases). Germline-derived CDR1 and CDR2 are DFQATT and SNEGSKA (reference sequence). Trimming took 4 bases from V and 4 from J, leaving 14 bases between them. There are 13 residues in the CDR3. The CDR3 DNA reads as TGCAGTGCTACCAGCGGGTCCCTATACGAGCAGTACTTC. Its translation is CSATSGSLYEQYF.

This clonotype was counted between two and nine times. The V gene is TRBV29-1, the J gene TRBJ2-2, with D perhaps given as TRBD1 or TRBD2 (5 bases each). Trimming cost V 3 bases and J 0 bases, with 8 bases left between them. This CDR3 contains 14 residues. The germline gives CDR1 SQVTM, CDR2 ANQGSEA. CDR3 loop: CSVEGDANTGELFF. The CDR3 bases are TGCAGCGTTGAGGGGGACGCGAACACCGGGGAGCTGTTTTTT.

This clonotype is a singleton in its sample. CDR3 sequence (DNA): TGTGCCAGCAGCCCCGTGACAGGGGGTCCCTACGAGCAGTACTTC. Translating gives CASSPVTGGPYEQYF. V usage is TRBV6-6 and J usage is TRBJ2-7; TRBD1 matches 9 bases. Looked up from germline, CDR1 is MNHNY and CDR2 is SVGAGI (reference sequence). The junction had 8 bases not matched to a gene; V was cut back by 6 bases and J by 2 bases. This CDR3 region has 15 residues.

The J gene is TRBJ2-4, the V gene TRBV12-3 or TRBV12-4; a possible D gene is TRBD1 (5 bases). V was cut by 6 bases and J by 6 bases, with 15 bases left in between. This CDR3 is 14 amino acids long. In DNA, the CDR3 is TGTGCCAGCAGCTCCGGAAGGGGATCAAACATTCAGTACTTC. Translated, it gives CASSSGRGSNIQYF.

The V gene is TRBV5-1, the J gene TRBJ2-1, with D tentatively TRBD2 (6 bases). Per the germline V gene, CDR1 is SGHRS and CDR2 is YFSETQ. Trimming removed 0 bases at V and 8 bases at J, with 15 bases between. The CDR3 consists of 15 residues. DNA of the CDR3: TGCGCCAGCAGCTTGGATGGGACTCCTCTGGATGAGCAGTTCTTC. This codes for CASSLDGTPLDEQFF.

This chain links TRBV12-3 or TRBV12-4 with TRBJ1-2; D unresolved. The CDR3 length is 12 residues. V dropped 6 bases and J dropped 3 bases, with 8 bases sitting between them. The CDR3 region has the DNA TGTGCCAGCAGGTCCCGACACTATGGCTACACCTTC. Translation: CASRSRHYGYTF.

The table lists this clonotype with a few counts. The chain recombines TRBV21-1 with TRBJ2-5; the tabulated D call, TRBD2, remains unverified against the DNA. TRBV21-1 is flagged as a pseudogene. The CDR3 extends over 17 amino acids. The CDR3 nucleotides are TGTGCCAGCAGCAAATGCGGGGTGGCGGGAGTTGGGGTGACCCAGTACTTC. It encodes CASSKCGVAGVGVTQYF.

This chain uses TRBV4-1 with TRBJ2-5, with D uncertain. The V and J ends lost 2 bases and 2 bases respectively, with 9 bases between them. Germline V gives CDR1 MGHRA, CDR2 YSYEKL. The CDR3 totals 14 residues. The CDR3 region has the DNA TGCGCCAGCAGCCAACCCCTCGATCAAGAGACCCAGTACTTC. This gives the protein CASSQPLDQETQYF.

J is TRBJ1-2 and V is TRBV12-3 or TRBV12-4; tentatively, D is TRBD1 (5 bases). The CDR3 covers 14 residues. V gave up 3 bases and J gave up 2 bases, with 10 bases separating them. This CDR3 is CASSLGRWNYGYTF. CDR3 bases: TGTGCCAGCAGTTTGGGACGGTGGAACTATGGCTACACCTTC.